This TCR beta chain was sequenced for a study of blood T cell repertoires in COVID-19. Study-level information: Some COVID-19 samples were acute and others convalescent; all came from the United States, Italy and Spain. T cells, B-cell-depleted T cells, or PBMCs supplied cDNA or gDNA.

TCRdb keeps only in-frame clones here, not all; method: immunoSEQ multiplex PCR. The top ten clones hold approximately 2.6% of a sample with about 230,000 clones, 83% of them seen once. The CDR3 extends over 15 amino acids. Germline assignment: CDR1 LGHDT and CDR2 YNNKEL (reference sequence). The V gene end was trimmed by 1 base and the J gene end by 4 bases; junction bases not matched to a gene: 6. The sequence was obtained from a woman in her 70s with active or convalescent COVID-19. The sequenced sample consisted of peripheral blood. The V gene is TRBV3-1 (or the pseudogene TRBV3-2), the J gene TRBJ2-5; TRBD1 aligns across 7 bases. In DNA, the CDR3 is TGTGCCAGCAGCCAAGGACAGGGAGCGCCAGAGACCCAGTACTTC. Protein sequence: CASSQGQGAPETQYF.